The 17 T cell receptor beta chains in this list originate from one sample, sequenced in a study of T cells in Graves' hyperthyroidism and ophthalmopathy. It was RNA transcripts that yielded the amplified TCR beta CDR3 regions. When the TCR CDR3 underwent first-round RT-PCR, the HTBI primer set was used. A single record per CDR3 protein comes from TCRdb applying MiXCR to the multiplex PCR reads. The sample shows 550,000 to 600,000 distinct CDR3 sequences, roughly 50% of them seen only once. The source material was peripheral blood or thyroid tissue (not recorded which). All receptors come from an adult woman with Graves' disease, either hyperthyroidism or ophthalmopathy (not recorded which).

This clonotype turned up a few times. The chain joins TRBV7-9 to TRBJ1-2, with 9 bases lining up with TRBD1. Germline CDR1 SEHNR, CDR2 FQNEAQ (reference sequence). Losses at the gene ends were 5 bases for V and 13 bases for J; bases not matched to a gene: 11. This CDR3 is 13 amino acids long. This CDR3 reads CASSPTGGNPVTF. The CDR3 coding sequence is TGTGCCAGCAGCCCGACAGGGGGTAACCCGGTCACCTTC.

A note on this clonotype: An end of the junction differs from the germline gene, which may be a read error. This chain connects TRBV7-6 to TRBJ2-1, with a tentative D call TRBD2 (5 bases). CDR3 length equals 18 residues. CDR1 is SGHVS, CDR2 FNYEAQ, per germline. In DNA, the CDR3 is TGTGCCAGCAGCTCAGTACTTCCGGGTCCCACGAACACCGGGGAGCTGTTCTTC. It encodes CASSSVLPGPTNTGELFF. The full variable domain, with the rest looked up from reference TRBV7-6 and TRBJ2-1, is GAGVSQSPRYKVTKRGQDVALRCDPISGHVSLYWYRQALGQGPEFLTYFNYEAQQDKSGLPNDRFSAERPEGSISTLTIQRTEQRDSAMYRCASSSVLPGPTNTGELFFGPGTRLTVL.

This sequence joins TRBV20-1 and TRBJ1-1; D is unclear. CDR1 DFQATT and CDR2 SNEGSKA come from the germline V gene (reference sequence). The CDR3 spans 15 residues. The V gene lost 1 base and the J gene lost 1 base, with 13 bases spanning the gap. As DNA, the CDR3 is TGCAGTGCTAGAGGGGTAGGCCACCCGAACACTGAAGCTTTCTTT. Protein sequence: CSARGVGHPNTEAFF.

The table lists this clonotype with a count of one. The chain combines TRBV7-8 with TRBJ1-2; D ambiguous. This CDR3 contains 20 residues. Germline CDR1 and CDR2: SGHVS and FQNEAQ. V was shortened by 5 bases and J by 7 bases, with 35 bases between the two germline ends. The CDR3 loop is CASSTAPLAGAQTGESGYTF. CDR3 DNA: TGTGCCAGCAGCACAGCCCCCCTAGCGGGAGCGCAGACCGGGGAGAGTGGCTACACCTTC.

The V call is TRBV5-1, the J call TRBJ1-6; D is undetermined. V was trimmed by 5 bases and J by 9 bases, leaving 12 bases between them. Germline V gives CDR1 SGHRS, CDR2 YFSETQ. This CDR3 region has 13 residues. The CDR3 sequence: CASSRDSTSPLHF. CDR3 nucleotides: TGCGCCAGCAGTCGGGATAGCACTTCACCCCTCCACTTT.

J is TRBJ1-5 and V is TRBV11-2; D gene unclear. CDR3 size: 15 residues. Germline V CDR1 and CDR2: SGHAT, FQNNGV. V dropped 0 bases and J dropped 5 bases, with 11 bases sitting between them. The CDR3 nucleotides read TGTGCCAGCAGCTTAGAGGGCGCCCCCGATCAGCCCCAGCATTTT. It codes for CASSLEGAPDQPQHF.

This clonotype came up many times. The chain carries TRBV19 and TRBJ1-1, with D uncertain. This CDR3 is built from 17 residues. Germline lookup yields CDR1 LNHDA and CDR2 SQIVND (reference sequence). Trimming stripped 1 base from V and 2 bases from J, with 17 bases between. The CDR3 nucleotides are TGTGCCAGTAGTATAGGTGTGTCGGGAGGGCACAACACTGAAGCTTTCTTT. It specifies CASSIGVSGGHNTEAFF.

This clonotype was detected ten times or more. The chain carries TRBV27 and TRBJ1-1; D is uncertain. Germline-derived CDR1 and CDR2 are MNHEY and SMNVEV (reference sequence). The CDR3 contains 15 residues. Trimming pared 5 bases from V and 1 base from J, leaving 14 bases between. CDR3 loop: CASSAEGAWNTEAFF. The CDR3 coding sequence is TGTGCCAGCAGTGCCGAGGGCGCCTGGAACACTGAAGCTTTCTTT.

The genes are TRBV5-5 and TRBJ2-7; D might be TRBD2 (5 bases). The CDR3 runs to 13 residues. V shed 4 bases and J shed 4 bases, with 12 bases lying between them. CDR1 and CDR2 from the germline V gene are SGHKS and YYEKEE (reference sequence). CDR3 in DNA: TGTGCCAGCAGCCGGACTGAGCTTTACGAGCAGTACTTC. Translation: CASSRTELYEQYF.

The chain joins TRBV14 to TRBJ2-7; 11 bases are shared with TRBD2. V gave up 6 bases and J gave up 7 bases; unmatched junction bases: 11. CDR3 size: 15 residues. Germline V gene lookup returns CDR1 SGHDN and CDR2 FVKESK. For the CDR3, the DNA is TGTGCCAGCAGTTTCTCAACTAGCGGGAGCGGGGAGCAGTACTTC. Translated, it gives CASSFSTSGSGEQYF. The full variable domain, its missing parts supplied by reference TRBV14 and TRBJ2-7, is EAGVTQFPSHSVIEKGQTVTLRCDPISGHDNLYWYRRVMGKEIKFLLHFVKESKQDESGMPNNRFLAERTGGTYSTLKVQPAELEDSGVYFCASSFSTSGSGEQYFGPGTRLTVT.

This clonotype was observed a few times. This chain uses TRBV28 with TRBJ1-6; 8 nucleotides line up with TRBD1. Germline V CDR1 and CDR2: MDHEN, SYDVKM. With V trimmed by 6 bases and J by 10 bases, 11 bases remained unmatched. The CDR3 is 15 residues long. The DNA for the CDR3 is TGTGCCAGCAGCAAACGACAGGGGATAGGGTCACCCCTCCACTTT. Encoded protein: CASSKRQGIGSPLHF. The full variable domain, with the rest looked up from reference TRBV28 and TRBJ1-6, is DVKVTQSSRYLVKRTGEKVFLECVQDMDHENMFWYRQDPGLGLRLIYFSYDVKMKEKGDIPEGYSVSREKKERFSLILESASTNQTSMYLCASSKRQGIGSPLHFGNGTRLTVT.

V is TRBV7-7 and J is TRBJ1-2, with D unclear. This CDR3 region has 14 residues. CDR1 and CDR2 (germline): SSHAT, FNYEAQ (reference sequence). V was clipped by 2 bases and J by 3 bases, with 10 bases between them. The CDR3 protein is CASSLLRRDYGYTF. The CDR3 coding sequence is TGTGCCAGCAGCTTATTACGCCGAGACTATGGCTACACCTTC.

This clonotype has only one observation. The chain has TRBV20-1 and TRBJ1-5; the D gene is possibly TRBD1 (5 bases). The length of the CDR3 is 13 residues. From germline, CDR1 is DFQATT and CDR2 SNEGSKA (reference sequence). Between the trimmed V and J ends, which lost 3 bases and 3 bases, there was a span of 9 bases. DNA for the CDR3: TGCAGTGCTAGGCGGACATCCAATCAGCCCCAGCATTTT. It specifies CSARRTSNQPQHF.

The chain is built from TRBV15 and TRBJ1-1, with D unresolved. Trimming took 5 bases from V and 2 from J, leaving 6 bases between them. Per the germline V gene, CDR1 is LNHNV and CDR2 is YYDKDF (reference sequence). The CDR3 has 12 residues. In DNA form, the CDR3 reads TGTGCCACCAGCGCGCCCAACACTGAAGCTTTCTTT. This gives the protein CATSAPNTEAFF.

The gene calls are TRBV20-1 and TRBJ1-5; D is unclear. Trimming cost V 1 base and J 11 bases, with 15 bases left between them. Germline V gene data show CDR1 as DFQATT and CDR2 as SNEGSKA (reference sequence). This CDR3 spans 13 amino acids. This CDR3 is CSARGITIWAQHF. The CDR3 DNA is TGCAGTGCTAGAGGGATTACTATCTGGGCCCAGCATTTT.

This clonotype was detected many times. This sequence joins TRBV2 and TRBJ1-1; TRBD1 matches at 8 bases. The CDR3 consists of 17 residues. The germline gives CDR1 SNHLY, CDR2 FYNNEI. V dropped 5 bases and J dropped 0; count of bases not matched to a gene: 11. The CDR3 bases are TGTGCCAGCAGTCCCGACAGGGGTATGAGGCTGAACACTGAAGCTTTCTTT. Protein product: CASSPDRGMRLNTEAFF.

This clonotype has only one observation. V usage is TRBV12-3 or TRBV12-4 and J usage is TRBJ2-7; D remains unclear. The V gene lost 6 bases and the J gene lost 3 bases, with 15 bases spanning the gap. This CDR3 has 14 amino acids. The CDR3 DNA is TGTGCCAGCAGCGCCCCTCTAACGCTCTACGAGCAGTACTTC. This sequence encodes CASSAPLTLYEQYF.